This paragraph covers one T cell receptor (beta chain) sequence. The entry originates in a study of blood T cell repertoires in COVID-19. Germline V lookup: CDR1 SEHNR, CDR2 FQNEAQ (reference sequence). The CDR3 sequence is 13 residues long. The ends were cut back, 4 bases at V and 4 bases at J, with 7 bases in the middle. The method was immunoSEQ multiplex PCR; TCRdb's version includes in-frame clones alone and lacks a portion of them. The repertoire holds about 320,000 clones, roughly 91% seen once, with more than 9.5% in the top ten. This chain connects TRBV7-9 to TRBJ1-4; D gene unclear. The material sequenced was peripheral blood. The source is a woman in her thirties with COVID-19, enrolled during active disease. The CDR3 DNA reads TGTGCCAGCAGCTCGGGATATAATGAAAAACTGTTTTTT. It yields the protein CASSSGYNEKLFF.